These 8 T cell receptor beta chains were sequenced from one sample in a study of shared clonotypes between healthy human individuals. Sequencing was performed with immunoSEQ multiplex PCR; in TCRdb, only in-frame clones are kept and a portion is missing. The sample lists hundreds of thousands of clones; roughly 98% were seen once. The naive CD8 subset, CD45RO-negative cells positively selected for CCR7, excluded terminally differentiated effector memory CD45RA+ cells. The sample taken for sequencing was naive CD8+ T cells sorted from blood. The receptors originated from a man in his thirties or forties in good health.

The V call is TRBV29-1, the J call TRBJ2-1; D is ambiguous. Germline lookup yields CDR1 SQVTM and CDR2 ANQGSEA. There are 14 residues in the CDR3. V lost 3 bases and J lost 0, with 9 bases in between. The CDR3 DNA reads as TGCAGCGTTGACGGGTTGAGCTCCTACAATGAGCAGTTCTTC. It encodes CSVDGLSSYNEQFF.

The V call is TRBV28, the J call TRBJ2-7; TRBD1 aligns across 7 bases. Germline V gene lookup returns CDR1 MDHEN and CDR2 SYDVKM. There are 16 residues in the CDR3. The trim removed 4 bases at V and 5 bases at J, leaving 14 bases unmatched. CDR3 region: CASSSPIRTGGNEQYF. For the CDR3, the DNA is TGTGCCAGCAGTTCCCCAATCCGGACAGGCGGAAACGAGCAGTACTTC. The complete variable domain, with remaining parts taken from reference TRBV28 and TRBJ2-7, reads DVKVTQSSRYLVKRTGEKVFLECVQDMDHENMFWYRQDPGLGLRLIYFSYDVKMKEKGDIPEGYSVSREKKERFSLILESASTNQTSMYLCASSSPIRTGGNEQYFGPGTRLTVT.

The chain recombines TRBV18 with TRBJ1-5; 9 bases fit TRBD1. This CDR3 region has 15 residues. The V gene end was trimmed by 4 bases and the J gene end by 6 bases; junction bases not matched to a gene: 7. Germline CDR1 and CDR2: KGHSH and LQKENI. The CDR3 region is CASSQTGGAGQPQHF. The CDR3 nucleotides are TGTGCCAGCTCACAAACAGGGGGCGCCGGTCAGCCCCAGCATTTT.

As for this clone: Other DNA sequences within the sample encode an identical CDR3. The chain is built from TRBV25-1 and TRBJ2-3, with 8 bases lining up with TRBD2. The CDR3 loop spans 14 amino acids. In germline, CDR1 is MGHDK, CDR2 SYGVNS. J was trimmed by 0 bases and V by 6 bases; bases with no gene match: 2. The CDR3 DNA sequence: TGTGCCAGCAGATCTAGCGGGAGCACAGATACGCAGTATTTT. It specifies CASRSSGSTDTQYF.

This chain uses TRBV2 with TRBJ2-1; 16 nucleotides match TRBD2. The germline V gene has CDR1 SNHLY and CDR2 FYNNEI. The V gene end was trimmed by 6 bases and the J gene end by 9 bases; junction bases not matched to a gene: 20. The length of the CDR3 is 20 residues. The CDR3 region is CASRRPGLAGGAGIQSEQFF. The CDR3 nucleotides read TGTGCCAGCAGGAGACCGGGACTAGCGGGAGGGGCGGGGATTCAAAGTGAGCAGTTCTTC.

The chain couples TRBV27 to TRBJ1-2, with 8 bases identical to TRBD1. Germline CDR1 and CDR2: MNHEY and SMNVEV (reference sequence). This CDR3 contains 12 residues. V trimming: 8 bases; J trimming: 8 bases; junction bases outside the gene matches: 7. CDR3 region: CASAQGASGYTF. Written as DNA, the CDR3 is TGTGCCAGCGCCCAGGGGGCGAGCGGCTACACCTTC.

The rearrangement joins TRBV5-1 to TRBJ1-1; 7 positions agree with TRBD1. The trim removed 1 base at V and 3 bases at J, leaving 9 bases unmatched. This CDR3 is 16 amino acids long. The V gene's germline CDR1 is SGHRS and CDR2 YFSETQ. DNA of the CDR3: TGCGCCAGCAGCTTGCAACAGGGGCAGCTGGACACTGAAGCTTTCTTT. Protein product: CASSLQQGQLDTEAFF. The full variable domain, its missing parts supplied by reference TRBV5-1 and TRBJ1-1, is KAGVTQTPRYLIKTRGQQVTLSCSPISGHRSVSWYQQTPGQGLQFLFEYFSETQRNKGNFPGRFSGRQFSNSRSEMNVSTLELGDSALYLCASSLQQGQLDTEAFFGQGTRLTVV.

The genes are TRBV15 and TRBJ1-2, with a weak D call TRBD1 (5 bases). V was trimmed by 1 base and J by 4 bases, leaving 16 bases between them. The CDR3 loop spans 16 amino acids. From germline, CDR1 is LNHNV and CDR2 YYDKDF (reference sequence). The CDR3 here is CATSRVVVRDFYGYTF. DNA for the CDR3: TGTGCCACCAGCAGAGTCGTAGTCAGGGACTTCTATGGCTACACCTTC.